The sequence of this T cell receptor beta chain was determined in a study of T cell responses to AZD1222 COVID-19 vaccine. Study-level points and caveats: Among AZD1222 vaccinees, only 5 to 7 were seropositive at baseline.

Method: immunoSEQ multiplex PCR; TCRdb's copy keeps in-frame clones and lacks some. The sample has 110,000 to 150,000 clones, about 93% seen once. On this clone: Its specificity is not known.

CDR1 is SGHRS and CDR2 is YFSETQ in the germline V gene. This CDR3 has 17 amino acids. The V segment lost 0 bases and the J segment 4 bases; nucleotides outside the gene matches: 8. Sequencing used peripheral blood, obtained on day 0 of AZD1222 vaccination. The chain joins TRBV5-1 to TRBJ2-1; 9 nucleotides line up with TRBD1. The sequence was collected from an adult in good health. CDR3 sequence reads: CASSLARQGGMYNEQFF. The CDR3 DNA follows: TGCGCCAGCAGCTTGGCTAGACAGGGGGGAATGTACAATGAGCAGTTCTTC.